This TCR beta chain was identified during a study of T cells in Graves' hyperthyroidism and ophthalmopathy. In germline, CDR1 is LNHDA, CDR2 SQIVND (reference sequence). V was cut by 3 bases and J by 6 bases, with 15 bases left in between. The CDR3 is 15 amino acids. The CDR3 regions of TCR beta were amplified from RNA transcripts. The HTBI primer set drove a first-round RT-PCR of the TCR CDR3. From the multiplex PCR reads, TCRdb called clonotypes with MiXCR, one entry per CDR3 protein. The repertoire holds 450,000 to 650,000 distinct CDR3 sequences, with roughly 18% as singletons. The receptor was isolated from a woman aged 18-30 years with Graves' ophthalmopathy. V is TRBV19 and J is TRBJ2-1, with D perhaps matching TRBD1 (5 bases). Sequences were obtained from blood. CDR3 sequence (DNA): TGTGCCAGTAGTATGACAGCTGTAAAACGCAATGAGCAGTTCTTC. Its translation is CASSMTAVKRNEQFF.